Below, 2 T cell receptor beta chains from the same sample are listed, as sequenced in a study of cytomegalovirus exposure and HLA in healthy donors (dated by TCRdb to 2015 to 2018). The library was prepared using the immunoSEQ multiplex PCR assay. A mixture of 60 forward primers for TCR Vbeta segments and 13 reverse primers for TCR Jbeta segments was used in the multiplex PCR. TCRdb holds this immuneACCESS table with in-frame rearrangements only. Some clones are missing; in checked studies, unresolved V genes explain under half, and the rest has no known cause. This sample lists about 110,000 clones; roughly 82% were detected once. 1.5% to 2% of the sample rests with the top ten. The sequencing input was PBMCs. All receptors come from a man aged 50 to 60 in good health and CMV-seronegative.

The rearrangement links TRBV4-1 to TRBJ2-7; D might be TRBD1 (6 bases). Germline V lookup: CDR1 MGHRA, CDR2 YSYEKL. V was shortened by 4 bases and J by 3 bases, with 13 bases between the two germline ends. The CDR3 length is 14 residues. The CDR3 coding sequence is TGCGCCAGCAGCCTCGGGACACCGAACTACGAGCAGTACGTC. Its translation: CASSLGTPNYEQYV.

The V call is TRBV5-8, the J call TRBJ1-2, with 7 bases fitting TRBD1. Trimming removed 2 bases from V and 4 bases from J; junction bases left unmatched: 5. The germline V gene has CDR1 SGHTS and CDR2 YDEGEE. This CDR3 comprises 14 residues. The CDR3 sequence is CASSLDRAGYGYTF. The DNA of the CDR3 is TGTGCCAGCAGCTTAGACAGGGCCGGCTATGGCTACACCTTC.